This T cell receptor beta chain was sequenced in a study of Graves' ophthalmopathy and Graves' hyperthyroidism. Study information: Ahead of any treatment, peripheral blood was obtained at the initial diagnosis. General observations from the study: The 13-signature model separated ophthalmopathy from stable hyperthyroidism at roughly 88% sensitivity and around 80% specificity. Blood samples also showed most expanded thyroid clonotypes exceeding 0.001 frequency.

The CDR3 is made up of 14 amino acids. Deletions cut 5 bases from V and 3 bases from J, with 13 bases between. Germline V gene lookup returns CDR1 SEHNR and CDR2 FQNEAQ (reference sequence). It was from 8.5 to 10 ml of fresh peripheral blood that the PBMCs came. The authors amplified TCR beta CDR3 regions, and they did so from RNA transcripts for repertoire sequencing. First-round RT-PCR with HTBI primers preceded a second-round multiplex PCR. TCRdb reprocessed the multiplex PCR reads via MiXCR and lists one record per CDR3 protein. Of 350,000 or so distinct CDR3 sequences listed, 15% to 20% were seen once; the top ten hold 10% to 15%. Concerning this clonotype: Its antigen is not identified.

This TCR derives from an adult man with Graves' ophthalmopathy. The chain has TRBV7-9 and TRBJ1-1; TRBD1 might be the D (6 bases). The sample consisted of peripheral blood. The CDR3 DNA is TGTGCCAGCAGCCTCAGGGCAGGGGACACTGAAGCTTTCTTT. This sequence encodes CASSLRAGDTEAFF.